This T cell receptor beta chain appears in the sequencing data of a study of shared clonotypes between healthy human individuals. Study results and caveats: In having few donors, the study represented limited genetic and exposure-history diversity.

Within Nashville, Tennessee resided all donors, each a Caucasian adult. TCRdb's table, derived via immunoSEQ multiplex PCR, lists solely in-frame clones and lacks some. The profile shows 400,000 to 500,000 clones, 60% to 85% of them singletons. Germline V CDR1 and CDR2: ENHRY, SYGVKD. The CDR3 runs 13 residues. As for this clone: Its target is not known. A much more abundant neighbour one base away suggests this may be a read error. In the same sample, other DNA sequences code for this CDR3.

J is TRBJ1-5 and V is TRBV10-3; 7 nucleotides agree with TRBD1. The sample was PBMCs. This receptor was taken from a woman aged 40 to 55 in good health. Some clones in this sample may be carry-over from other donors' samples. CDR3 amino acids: CAISEYRGQPQHF. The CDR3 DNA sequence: TGTGCCATTAGTGAGTACAGGGGTCAGCCCCAGCATTTT.